What follows describes a single T cell receptor (beta chain). Here immunoSEQ multiplex PCR was the method, and the copy in TCRdb shows in-frame clones only, minus some. Seen here are a few hundred thousand clones, 85% observed once, and the top ten hold 3% to 4%. This sample is drawn from a study of blood T cell repertoires in COVID-19. Study at large: In each case, the material was cDNA or gDNA derived from T cells, B-cell-depleted T cells, or PBMCs.

The CDR3 has 16 amino acids. Trimming shortened V by 0 bases and J by 4 bases, and 15 bases separated the two germline ends. Germline V gene sequence: CDR1 SGDLS, CDR2 YYNGEE. The sample taken for sequencing was peripheral blood. This receptor was obtained from a woman in her late teens or twenties with acute or convalescent COVID-19. This chain joins TRBV9 and TRBJ2-3; D is undetermined. CDR3 DNA sequence: TGTGCCAGCAGCGTAGCGGAGCGAGAGATTGCAGATACGCAGTATTTT. Protein: CASSVAEREIADTQYF.